The T cell receptor (beta chain) described here comes from a study of T cells after posttransplantation cyclophosphamide. Points from the study as a whole: After PTCy, TRB diversity resembled that of CNI/methotrexate controls. Later post-transplant blood repertoires were often dominated by donor CD8+ memory clones.

CDR1 MNHEY and CDR2 SVGAGI come from the germline V gene. V was trimmed by 6 bases and J by 3 bases, leaving 11 bases between them. The CDR3 totals 13 residues. Here immunoSEQ multiplex PCR was the method, and the copy in TCRdb shows in-frame clones only, minus some. This table holds 28,000 or so clones, about nine tenths found once. On this clone: As yet, its antigen is unknown.

Peripheral blood was collected from the related graft donor on the marrow donation day. The sequence derives from a man in his fifties or sixties. The rearrangement joins TRBV6-5 to TRBJ1-2; tentatively, D is TRBD1 (5 bases). Sequenced: PBMCs. CDR3 DNA sequence: TGTGCCAGCAGCCCCGGGACTTACTATGGCTACACCTTC. As protein: CASSPGTYYGYTF.